What follows are 2 T cell receptor beta chains derived from one specimen sequenced in a study of cytomegalovirus exposure and HLA in healthy donors. It was with 60 Vbeta and 13 Jbeta primers that the PCR ran. The protocol was immunoSEQ multiplex PCR, while the TCRdb copy is restricted to in-frame clones and leaves out a portion. The profile shows 150,000 to 200,000 clones, less than 90% of them singletons. Source material: PBMCs. Source of these receptors: a girl in the first two years of life in good health and CMV-seronegative.

The chain joins TRBV5-1 to TRBJ2-4, with TRBD2 matching 7 bases. V lost 8 bases, J lost 8 bases, and 13 bases stayed unmatched. This CDR3 has 14 residues. Germline V gene data show CDR1 as SGHRS and CDR2 as YFSETQ. This chain's CDR3 is CARTYGSGEYIQYF. The CDR3 DNA is TGCGCCAGGACCTACGGGAGCGGGGAGTACATTCAGTACTTC.

The V call is TRBV19, the J call TRBJ1-2, with D possibly matching TRBD1 (5 bases). The V end was cut by 8 bases, the J end by 6 bases, with 22 bases between. This CDR3 region has 15 residues. Germline V gives CDR1 LNHDA, CDR2 SQIVND (reference sequence). The CDR3 nucleotides are TGTGCCAGTCACACCCCCGGAGGGGCCCGAAATGGCTACACCTTC. Translation: CASHTPGGARNGYTF.